This is a list of T cell receptor beta chains from one sample in a study of CD8 T cells in Susac syndrome. TCRdb re-analysed the immunoSEQ multiplex PCR reads in MiXCR, keeping a single row per CDR3 protein. The sample shows 69,000 or so distinct CDR3 sequences, over 90% of them seen only once. The specimen was CD8+ T cells from PBMCs. The origin of the receptors is a human donor in good health. Both conserved end residues are part of each CDR3. Each record gives: D gene, J gene, clone size, V gene, CDR3 DNA, CDR3 protein. A D gene is named only where the DNA matches it firmly. Clone size is shown for a subset of rows, as once, few, many or a class of expanded clone.

D gene: -; J gene: TRBJ1-5; clone size: -; V gene: TRBV19; CDR3 DNA: TGTGCCAGTAGTCGTGACAGAAGCAATCAGCCCCAGCATTTT; CDR3 protein: CASSRDRSNQPQHF
D gene: -; J gene: TRBJ1-4; clone size: -; V gene: TRBV29-1; CDR3 DNA: TGCAGCGCCTTGGACAGTCGTGATGAAAAACTGTTTTTT; CDR3 protein: CSALDSRDEKLFF
D gene: -; J gene: TRBJ1-5; clone size: -; V gene: TRBV7-9; CDR3 DNA: TGTGCCAGCAGCTTAGAGGGGGTAAAACAGCCCCAGCATTTT; CDR3 protein: CASSLEGVKQPQHF
D gene: -; J gene: TRBJ2-5; clone size: -; V gene: TRBV5-1; CDR3 DNA: TGCGCCAGCAGCTTGGAGTCGGCTGAAGAGACCCAGTACTTC; CDR3 protein: CASSLESAEETQYF
D gene: TRBD1; J gene: TRBJ2-7; clone size: -; V gene: TRBV13; CDR3 DNA: TGTGCCAGCAGCACGCCCGACAGGGACTACGAGCAGTACTTC; CDR3 protein: CASSTPDRDYEQYF
D gene: -; J gene: TRBJ2-7; clone size: -; V gene: TRBV6-1; CDR3 DNA: TGTGCCAGCACGATGCGGAGCTACGAGCAGTACTTC; CDR3 protein: CASTMRSYEQYF
D gene: TRBD1; J gene: TRBJ1-4; clone size: -; V gene: TRBV23-1; CDR3 DNA: TGCGCCAGCAGTCAGTCGGACAGGGGGCCTTCTAATGAAAAACTGTTTTTT; CDR3 protein: CASSQSDRGPSNEKLFF
D gene: TRBD1; J gene: TRBJ1-2; clone size: -; V gene: TRBV3-1; CDR3 DNA: TGTGCCAGCAGCCAGGGACAGGACTATGGCTACACCTTC; CDR3 protein: CASSQGQDYGYTF
D gene: TRBD1; J gene: TRBJ2-5; clone size: -; V gene: TRBV27; CDR3 DNA: TGTGCCAGCAGGGGGACAGGGGCCGGGAAGACCCAGTACTTC; CDR3 protein: CASRGTGAGKTQYF
D gene: -; J gene: TRBJ2-3; clone size: -; V gene: TRBV24-1; CDR3 DNA: TGTGCCACCAGTGAGAGGGCCGTTGGAACAGATACGCAGTATTTT; CDR3 protein: CATSERAVGTDTQYF
D gene: -; J gene: TRBJ1-1; clone size: once; V gene: TRBV9; CDR3 DNA: TGTGCCAGCAGCGTAGCTTGGGCAGGCACTGAAGCTTTCTTT; CDR3 protein: CASSVAWAGTEAFF
D gene: TRBD2; J gene: TRBJ2-1; clone size: -; V gene: TRBV29-1; CDR3 DNA: TGCAGCGTCCCGGGACTAGCGGGCAATGAGCAGTTCTTC; CDR3 protein: CSVPGLAGNEQFF
D gene: -; J gene: TRBJ1-2; clone size: once; V gene: TRBV9; CDR3 DNA: TGTGCCTCAGGGGATTCAGAACTAAACTATGGCTACACCTTC; CDR3 protein: CASGDSELNYGYTF
D gene: TRBD1; J gene: TRBJ2-3; clone size: -; V gene: TRBV12-3/TRBV12-4; CDR3 DNA: TGTGCCAGCAGTGACAGGGGGCCGTCGGATACGCAGTATTTT; CDR3 protein: CASSDRGPSDTQYF
D gene: -; J gene: TRBJ1-5; clone size: -; V gene: TRBV28; CDR3 DNA: TGTGCCGTCCGGGACACACTCAATCAGCCCCAGCATTTT; CDR3 protein: CAVRDTLNQPQHF
D gene: TRBD1; J gene: TRBJ2-1; clone size: -; V gene: TRBV6-2/TRBV6-3; CDR3 DNA: TGTGCCAGCAGTTACTCGCCGGGACAGGGGATCGATGAGCAGTTCTTC; CDR3 protein: CASSYSPGQGIDEQFF
D gene: TRBD1; J gene: TRBJ1-6; clone size: -; V gene: TRBV30; CDR3 DNA: TGTGCCTTCACAGGGGGCGAAGGTTCACCCCTCCACTTT; CDR3 protein: CAFTGGEGSPLHF
D gene: -; J gene: TRBJ2-5; clone size: -; V gene: TRBV7-9; CDR3 DNA: TGTGCCAGCAGCGCGGGGGGACAGCAAGAGACCCAGTACTTC; CDR3 protein: CASSAGGQQETQYF
D gene: -; J gene: TRBJ1-5; clone size: -; V gene: TRBV23-1; CDR3 DNA: TGCGCCAGCAGTCCCCGGACATCCCGGAATCAGCCCCAGCATTTT; CDR3 protein: CASSPRTSRNQPQHF
D gene: -; J gene: TRBJ2-1; clone size: -; V gene: TRBV7-2; CDR3 DNA: TGTGCCAGCAGCTTAGAGGTCAATGAGCAGTTCTTC; CDR3 protein: CASSLEVNEQFF
D gene: -; J gene: TRBJ1-1; clone size: -; V gene: TRBV5-1; CDR3 DNA: TGCGCCAGCAGCTGGGACTCGAACACTGAAGCTTTCTTT; CDR3 protein: CASSWDSNTEAFF
D gene: TRBD1; J gene: TRBJ2-7; clone size: -; V gene: TRBV27; CDR3 DNA: TGTGCCAGCAGTCCCTGGACAGGGAGCTCCTACGAGCAGTACTTC; CDR3 protein: CASSPWTGSSYEQYF
D gene: -; J gene: TRBJ2-1; clone size: -; V gene: TRBV6-5; CDR3 DNA: TGTGCCAGCACTCCAGGGGGGGAGGGGAATGAGCAGTTCTTC; CDR3 protein: CASTPGGEGNEQFF
D gene: -; J gene: TRBJ2-1; clone size: -; V gene: TRBV6-5; CDR3 DNA: TGTGCCAGCAGACTCGGGACATCTATAGAGCAGTTCTTC; CDR3 protein: CASRLGTSIEQFF
D gene: TRBD1; J gene: TRBJ2-1; clone size: -; V gene: TRBV7-3; CDR3 DNA: TGTGCCAGCAGCCCTAGGGGGCCGGATGAGCAGTTCTTC; CDR3 protein: CASSPRGPDEQFF
D gene: -; J gene: TRBJ1-5; clone size: -; V gene: TRBV2; CDR3 DNA: TGTGCCAGCAGTGGAGGGGCCGGGTATAGCAATCAGCCCCAGCATTTT; CDR3 protein: CASSGGAGYSNQPQHF
D gene: -; J gene: TRBJ2-7; clone size: -; V gene: TRBV19; CDR3 DNA: TGTGCCAGTAGTATGAGCCGGTCCTACGAGCAGTACTTC; CDR3 protein: CASSMSRSYEQYF
D gene: -; J gene: TRBJ2-5; clone size: -; V gene: TRBV9; CDR3 DNA: TGTGCCAGCAGCGTAGGGGGACTGCGAATGGGGACCCAGTACTTC; CDR3 protein: CASSVGGLRMGTQYF
D gene: TRBD2; J gene: TRBJ2-2; clone size: -; V gene: TRBV29-1; CDR3 DNA: TGCAGCGTTGCCGGGGGGAGGGCCGGGGAGCTGTTTTTT; CDR3 protein: CSVAGGRAGELFF
D gene: TRBD1; J gene: TRBJ1-2; clone size: once; V gene: TRBV7-8; CDR3 DNA: TGTGCCAGCAGCCCGTCGACAGGGTTGGGGTACACCTTC; CDR3 protein: CASSPSTGLGYTF
D gene: -; J gene: TRBJ2-5; clone size: few; V gene: TRBV6-2/TRBV6-3; CDR3 DNA: TGTGCCAGCACTGCGACCGAGCTCCAAGAGACCCAGTACTTC; CDR3 protein: CASTATELQETQYF
D gene: TRBD2; J gene: TRBJ2-7; clone size: -; V gene: TRBV30; CDR3 DNA: TGTGCCTGGGGTGTTGGCGGGGGATCCTACGAGCAGTACTTC; CDR3 protein: CAWGVGGGSYEQYF
D gene: -; J gene: TRBJ2-1; clone size: -; V gene: TRBV4-1; CDR3 DNA: TGCGCCAGCAGCCAAGGAGGCCATGAGCAGTTCTTC; CDR3 protein: CASSQGGHEQFF
D gene: -; J gene: TRBJ2-5; clone size: -; V gene: TRBV12-3/TRBV12-4; CDR3 DNA: TGTGCCAGCAGTTTTACGGTTTCCCAAGAGACCCAGTACTTC; CDR3 protein: CASSFTVSQETQYF
D gene: TRBD1; J gene: TRBJ1-6; clone size: -; V gene: TRBV5-4; CDR3 DNA: TGTGCCAGCAGCTTGGTTTCAGGGGGTGGGAATTCACCCCTCCACTTT; CDR3 protein: CASSLVSGGGNSPLHF
D gene: -; J gene: TRBJ2-7; clone size: once; V gene: TRBV7-2; CDR3 DNA: TGTGCCAGCAGCCCCGGATGGAGAAGCTCCTACGAGCAGTACTTC; CDR3 protein: CASSPGWRSSYEQYF
D gene: -; J gene: TRBJ2-5; clone size: -; V gene: TRBV9; CDR3 DNA: TGTGCCAGCAGCGTCATCGATAAACCCCAAGAGACCCAGTACTTC; CDR3 protein: CASSVIDKPQETQYF
D gene: -; J gene: TRBJ1-2; clone size: -; V gene: TRBV7-9; CDR3 DNA: TGTGCCAGCAGCTTAGGAAACTTCTATGGCTACACCTTC; CDR3 protein: CASSLGNFYGYTF
D gene: -; J gene: TRBJ2-5; clone size: -; V gene: TRBV30; CDR3 DNA: TGTGCCTGGAGTACAGGAACCGGGAGTCAGACCCAGTACTTC; CDR3 protein: CAWSTGTGSQTQYF
D gene: -; J gene: TRBJ2-3; clone size: once; V gene: TRBV12-3/TRBV12-4; CDR3 DNA: TGTGCCAGCAGTTTATGGACAGATACGCAGTATTTT; CDR3 protein: CASSLWTDTQYF
D gene: -; J gene: TRBJ2-7; clone size: -; V gene: TRBV29-1; CDR3 DNA: TGCAGCGTTGAGGTGGGGTTCCCCTACGAGCAGTACTTC; CDR3 protein: CSVEVGFPYEQYF
D gene: -; J gene: TRBJ2-5; clone size: -; V gene: TRBV4-1; CDR3 DNA: TGCGCCAGCAGCCAAGGAGTCCAAGAGACCCAGTACTTC; CDR3 protein: CASSQGVQETQYF
D gene: -; J gene: TRBJ2-7; clone size: -; V gene: TRBV7-9; CDR3 DNA: TGTGCCAGCAGCCCTATAGGGGCACACGAGCAGTACTTC; CDR3 protein: CASSPIGAHEQYF
D gene: TRBD1; J gene: TRBJ2-7; clone size: -; V gene: TRBV7-9; CDR3 DNA: TGTGCCAGCAGCTTAGGTGAAAGGTGGGAGACAGGGGACTACGAGCAGTACTTC; CDR3 protein: CASSLGERWETGDYEQYF
D gene: TRBD2; J gene: TRBJ2-1; clone size: once; V gene: TRBV29-1; CDR3 DNA: TGCAGCGTTGAACGCGGGGGGGAAGGGTTTGGGCAGTTCTTC; CDR3 protein: CSVERGGEGFGQFF
D gene: TRBD1; J gene: TRBJ2-3; clone size: -; V gene: TRBV29-1; CDR3 DNA: TGCAGCGTTGAAGATGTTGGGACAGAGAGGGATACGCAGTATTTT; CDR3 protein: CSVEDVGTERDTQYF
D gene: -; J gene: TRBJ1-1; clone size: -; V gene: TRBV2; CDR3 DNA: TGTGCCAGCAGTGGCCCGAACACTGAAGCTTTCTTT; CDR3 protein: CASSGPNTEAFF
D gene: TRBD1; J gene: TRBJ1-6; clone size: -; V gene: TRBV7-2; CDR3 DNA: TGTGCCAGCAGCCCCTTACAGGGGGCGAGTAATTCACCCCTCCACTTT; CDR3 protein: CASSPLQGASNSPLHF
D gene: -; J gene: TRBJ2-3; clone size: -; V gene: TRBV13; CDR3 DNA: TGTGCCAGCAGCCCCGACACCCTCACAGATACGCAGTATTTT; CDR3 protein: CASSPDTLTDTQYF
D gene: -; J gene: TRBJ2-2; clone size: -; V gene: TRBV29-1; CDR3 DNA: TGCAGCGTTGCTAACAGGATGGACACCGGGGAGCTGTTTTTT; CDR3 protein: CSVANRMDTGELFF
D gene: TRBD2; J gene: TRBJ2-1; clone size: -; V gene: TRBV29-1; CDR3 DNA: TGCAGCGTTGGAGCGGGGGGTTACAATGAGCAGTTCTTC; CDR3 protein: CSVGAGGYNEQFF
D gene: -; J gene: TRBJ2-4; clone size: -; V gene: TRBV20-1; CDR3 DNA: TGCAGTGCTAGAGATTTTACACGAGAAAACATTCAGTACTTC; CDR3 protein: CSARDFTRENIQYF
D gene: -; J gene: TRBJ2-3; clone size: -; V gene: TRBV6-6; CDR3 DNA: TGTGCCAGCAGTTCTCTAGCCGCAGATACGCAGTATTTT; CDR3 protein: CASSSLAADTQYF
D gene: -; J gene: TRBJ2-1; clone size: -; V gene: TRBV29-1; CDR3 DNA: TGCAGCGTTGGTCCACGTAGCTCCTACAATGAGCAGTTCTTC; CDR3 protein: CSVGPRSSYNEQFF
D gene: -; J gene: TRBJ1-1; clone size: -; V gene: TRBV7-9; CDR3 DNA: TGTGCCAGCAGGAGTCTCCTCATGAACACTGAAGCTTTCTTT; CDR3 protein: CASRSLLMNTEAFF
D gene: TRBD2; J gene: TRBJ2-3; clone size: once; V gene: TRBV24-1; CDR3 DNA: TGTGCCACCAGCAAGCGGGGACTCACAGATACGCAGTATTTT; CDR3 protein: CATSKRGLTDTQYF
D gene: TRBD1; J gene: TRBJ2-7; clone size: -; V gene: TRBV2; CDR3 DNA: TGTGCCAGCACTTCACCCGGAGGACAGGGGGCCAACGAGCAGTACTTC; CDR3 protein: CASTSPGGQGANEQYF
D gene: -; J gene: TRBJ2-2; clone size: -; V gene: TRBV9; CDR3 DNA: TGTGCCAGCAGCGCCGGGACCATAACCGGGGAGCTGTTTTTT; CDR3 protein: CASSAGTITGELFF
D gene: -; J gene: TRBJ1-2; clone size: -; V gene: TRBV15; CDR3 DNA: TGTGCCACCAGCAGAGTTGAAGGACAGTTGCGGTCTGGCTACACCTTC; CDR3 protein: CATSRVEGQLRSGYTF
D gene: -; J gene: TRBJ1-2; clone size: -; V gene: TRBV29-1; CDR3 DNA: TGCAGCGTTGACTTTGGTGGCTACACCTTC; CDR3 protein: CSVDFGGYTF